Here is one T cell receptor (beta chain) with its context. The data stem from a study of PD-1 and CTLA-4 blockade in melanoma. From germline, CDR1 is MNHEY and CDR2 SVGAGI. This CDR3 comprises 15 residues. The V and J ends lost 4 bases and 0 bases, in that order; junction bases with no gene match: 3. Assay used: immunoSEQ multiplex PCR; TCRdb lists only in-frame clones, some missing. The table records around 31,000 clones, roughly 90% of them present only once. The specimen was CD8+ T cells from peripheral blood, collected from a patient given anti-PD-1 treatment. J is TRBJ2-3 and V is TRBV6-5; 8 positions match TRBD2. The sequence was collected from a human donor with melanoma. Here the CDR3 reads CASSSQRGSTDTQYF. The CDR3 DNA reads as TGTGCCAGCAGTTCCCAGCGGGGGAGCACAGATACGCAGTATTTT.